The entry that follows covers one T cell receptor beta chain sequence. Its antigen remains unidentified. Treatment meaning: oral pan-JAK inhibitor, 5-10 mg twice daily. Collection of lesional scalp punch biopsies and peripheral blood was performed in alopecia areata patients. Losses at the gene ends were 5 bases for V and 11 bases for J; bases not matched to a gene: 9. This CDR3 is built from 13 residues. The germline gives CDR1 KGHSH, CDR2 LQKENI. RNA was isolated and reverse transcribed to cDNA, the sequencing template. TCRdb's table, derived via immunoSEQ multiplex PCR, lists solely in-frame clones and lacks some. The sample holds approximately 100,000 clones, approximately 63% seen once. The sample comes from a study of CD8+ T cells in alopecia areata. Findings of the study overall: Mice showed clearer TCR sharing than patients did, a gap that was possibly HLA-related.

This receptor was taken from a human donor with alopecia areata. The chain combines TRBV18 with TRBJ1-1; TRBD1 agrees at 9 bases. The material sequenced was CD8+ T cells sorted from blood, taken at approximately week 60, from a patient treated with tofacitinib. This CDR3 is CASSTRDRVRAFF. The CDR3 DNA is TGTGCCAGCTCAACCCGGGACAGGGTAAGGGCTTTCTTT.